The TCR beta chain described here comes from a study of regulatory T cells in long-lasting Graves disease. The CDR3 loop spans 17 amino acids. Germline CDR1 MDHEN, CDR2 SYDVKM. Trimming shortened V by 2 bases and J by 6 bases, and 19 bases separated the two germline ends. This clonotype has ten or more counts. Its specificity is not known. Time point meaning: persistent/refractory GD, antithyroid drugs over 5 years with positive TRAb. TCR sequences were obtained from RNA taken from PBMCs. Relying on iRepertoire HTBI primers and Arm-PCR of CDR3 regions, the team built TCR beta libraries. Source study methods: The identification of 60 or so TRBV and around 15 TRBJ segments was made across samples. One entry per CDR3 protein, called by TCRdb with MiXCR from the multiplex PCR reads. The V and J calls follow TCRdb's processing rather than the paper's. The table includes hundreds of thousands of distinct CDR3 sequences, 21% detected once.

Whole-study findings and limits: TRBV28, TRBJ1-2 and TRBJ2-5 were segments that persistent disease favored.

This TCR was sampled from a female donor with Graves disease. The chain recombines TRBV28 with TRBJ2-2; perhaps TRBD2 as D (5 bases). The starting material was peripheral blood mononuclear cells (PBMCs), obtained when the disease was refractory, from a patient treated with antithyroid drugs. The CDR3 reads CASSLTPGILGPGELFF. The CDR3 region has the DNA TGTGCCAGCAGTTTAACCCCCGGGATCTTAGGTCCCGGGGAGCTGTTTTTT. The variable domain in full, completed from reference TRBV28 and TRBJ2-2, reads DVKVTQSSRYLVKRTGEKVFLECVQDMDHENMFWYRQDPGLGLRLIYFSYDVKMKEKGDIPEGYSVSREKKERFSLILESASTNQTSMYLCASSLTPGILGPGELFFGEGSRLTVL.